A single sample is the source of the 11 T cell receptor beta chains below, sequenced in a study of CD8+CD57+ T cells in acquired aplastic anemia. All patients picked for sequencing had shown, by flow cytometry, an expansion of CD8+CD57+ cells. TCR beta VDJ and CDR3 were profiled, and genomic DNA was the template. Using its own MiXCR run on the reads, TCRdb lists one record per CDR3 protein. Found here are 310,000 or so distinct CDR3 sequences, approximately 60% of them singletons; the top ten hold roughly 1.3%. Sample: sorted CD4+, CD8+, or CD8+CD57+ T cells (not recorded which) from PBMCs. These receptors were obtained from a human donor with aplastic anemia.

V usage is TRBV29-1 and J usage is TRBJ2-3; TRBD1 is a possible D gene (6 bases). This CDR3 comprises 14 residues. CDR1 is SQVTM, CDR2 ANQGSEA, per germline. V shed 3 bases and J shed 0 bases, with 10 bases lying between them. CDR3 sequence (DNA): TGCAGCGTTGATCCCACAGGGAGCACAGATACGCAGTATTTT. Translating gives CSVDPTGSTDTQYF.

This clonotype was counted between two and nine times. J is TRBJ2-7 and V is TRBV20-1; D gene uncertain. The germline V gene has CDR1 DFQATT and CDR2 SNEGSKA (reference sequence). V shed 3 bases and J shed 4 bases, with 7 bases lying between them. The CDR3 loop spans 11 amino acids. The DNA for the CDR3 is TGCAGTGCTAGGTCAAAGTACGAGCAGTACTTC. Translated, it gives CSARSKYEQYF.

As to this clonotype: At one of its ends the junction is not consistent with the germline gene, which may arise from a read error. The J gene is TRBJ2-7, the V gene TRBV6-1; 13 bases are shared with TRBD2. CDR3 length equals 16 residues. The germline V gene encodes CDR1 MNHNS and CDR2 SASEGT. CDR3 coding DNA: TGTGCCAGCAGTGAAACCGGGACTAGCGGGGACTACGCGCAGTACTTC. This sequence encodes CASSETGTSGDYAQYF.

This chain uses TRBV19 with TRBJ2-2, with 9 nucleotides matching TRBD1. The germline V gene encodes CDR1 LNHDA and CDR2 SQIVND (reference sequence). The CDR3 is made up of 15 amino acids. J was trimmed by 5 bases and V by 7 bases; bases with no gene match: 8. The CDR3 bases are TGTGCCAGTACCCCCGGGACAGGGAGAACCGGGGAGCTGTTTTTT. Protein: CASTPGTGRTGELFF.

Worth noting for this clonotype: An end of the junction differs from the germline gene, which may be a read error. The chain links TRBV7-6 to TRBJ1-1, with TRBD1 matching over 9 bases. This CDR3 has 15 amino acids. Per the germline V gene, CDR1 is SGHVS and CDR2 is FNYEAQ. The chain's CDR3 is CASSLGQGVNTEALF. CDR3 bases: TGTGCCAGCAGCTTAGGACAGGGGGTGAACACTGAAGCTCTCTTT.

A few counts support this clonotype. V usage is TRBV7-9 and J usage is TRBJ1-6, with a possible D match to TRBD1 (5 bases). Germline lookup yields CDR1 SEHNR and CDR2 FQNEAQ (reference sequence). CDR3 length: 14 residues. V lost 8 bases to trimming and J lost 5 bases, with 13 bases between them. CDR3 loop: CASEARVNNSPLHF. The CDR3 coding sequence is TGTGCCAGCGAAGCCAGGGTTAATAATTCACCCCTCCACTTT.

This clonotype was seen at least ten times. The gene calls are TRBV19 and TRBJ1-5; D remains ambiguous. Germline-derived CDR1 and CDR2 are LNHDA and SQIVND (reference sequence). With 1 base removed from V and 0 bases from J, the gap between germline ends came to 4 bases. This CDR3 comprises 14 residues. CDR3 DNA sequence: TGTGCCAGTAGTATAGTTGATAGCAATCAGCCCCAGCATTTT. Residues: CASSIVDSNQPQHF.

At least ten counts were recorded for this clonotype. This chain connects TRBV2 to TRBJ2-7; D is uncertain. CDR1 SNHLY and CDR2 FYNNEI come from the germline V gene. The germline V and J ends were trimmed by 4 bases and 5 bases, with 6 bases remaining between them. The CDR3 length is 11 residues. The DNA of the CDR3 is TGTGCCAGCAGTGTTAGGAACGAGCAGTACTTC. Its protein is CASSVRNEQYF.

This chain links TRBV24-1 with TRBJ2-5; TRBD1 is a possible D gene (6 bases). The CDR3 sequence is 18 residues long. V was pared by 5 bases and J by 3 bases, with 24 bases between. Germline V gene sequence: CDR1 KGHDR, CDR2 SFDVKD. CDR3 coding DNA: TGTGCCACCAGTGGTCCAGGGGCCATCCCCCCTGGAGAAGAGACCCAGTACTTC. It specifies CATSGPGAIPPGEETQYF.

The chain carries TRBV7-8 and TRBJ1-1; TRBD1 matches at 10 bases. Germline CDR1 and CDR2: SGHVS and FQNEAQ. There are 15 residues in the CDR3. After removal of 2 bases from V and 7 bases from J, the junction contained 7 bases not matched to a gene. In nucleotides, the CDR3 is TGTGCCAGCAGCTTAAACGTGGGACAGGGGAATGAAGCTTTCTTT. Translating gives CASSLNVGQGNEAFF.

The chain links TRBV7-9 to TRBJ2-7; 7 nucleotides align to TRBD1. CDR1 and CDR2 (germline): SEHNR, FQNEAQ (reference sequence). V trimming: 6 bases; J trimming: 2 bases; junction bases outside the gene matches: 7. The CDR3 has 14 amino acids. CDR3 in amino acids: CASSARTGTYEQYF. CDR3 bases: TGTGCCAGCAGTGCCAGGACAGGTACCTACGAGCAGTACTTC.